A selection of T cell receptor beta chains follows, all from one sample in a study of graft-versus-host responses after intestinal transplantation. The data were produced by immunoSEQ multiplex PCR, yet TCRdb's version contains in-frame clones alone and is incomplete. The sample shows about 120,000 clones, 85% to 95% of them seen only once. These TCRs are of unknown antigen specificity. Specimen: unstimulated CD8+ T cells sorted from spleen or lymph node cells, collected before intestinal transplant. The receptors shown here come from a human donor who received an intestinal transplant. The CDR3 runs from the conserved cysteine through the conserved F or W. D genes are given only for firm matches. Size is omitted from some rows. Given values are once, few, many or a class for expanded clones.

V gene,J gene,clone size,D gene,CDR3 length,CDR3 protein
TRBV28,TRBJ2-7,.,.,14,CASSIPGPSYEQYF
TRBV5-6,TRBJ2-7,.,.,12,CASSFQNYEQYF
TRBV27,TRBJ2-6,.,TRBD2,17,CATSGRVKGGGANVLTF
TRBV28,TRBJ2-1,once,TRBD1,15,CASVVIGTGFNEQFF
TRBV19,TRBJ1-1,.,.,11,CASSTAAEAFF
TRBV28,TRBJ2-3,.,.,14,CASSLRVVTDTQYF
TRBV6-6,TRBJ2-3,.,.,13,CASSYDGTDTQYF
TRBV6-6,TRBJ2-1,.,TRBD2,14,CASSYGTSGNEQFF
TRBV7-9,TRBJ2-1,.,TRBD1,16,CASSEIGTGRYNEQFF
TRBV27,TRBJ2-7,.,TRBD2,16,CASSSSRESIYYEQYF
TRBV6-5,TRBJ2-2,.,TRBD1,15,CASSLDRGRSGELFF
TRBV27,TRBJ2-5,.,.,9,CASKETQYF
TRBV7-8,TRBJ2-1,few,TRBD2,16,CASSYRLAGVQNEQFF
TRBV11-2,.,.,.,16,CASSPWRDPPSYEQYF
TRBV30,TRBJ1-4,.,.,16,CAWSARGSRAIEKLFF
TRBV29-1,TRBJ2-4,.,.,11,CSVGELNIQYF
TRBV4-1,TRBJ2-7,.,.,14,CASSQEDSTYEQYF
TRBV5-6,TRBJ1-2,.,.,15,CASSLNPQGGGLYTF
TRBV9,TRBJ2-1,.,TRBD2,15,CASSVGLAGGHEQFF
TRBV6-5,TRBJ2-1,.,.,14,CASRNSHSYNEQFF
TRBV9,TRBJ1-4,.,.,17,CASSARGGTSTNEKLFF
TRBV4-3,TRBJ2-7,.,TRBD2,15,CASSQGTSGAYEQYF
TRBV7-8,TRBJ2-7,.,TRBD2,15,CASSTSGRGVDEQYF
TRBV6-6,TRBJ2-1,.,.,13,CASMWISNNEQFF
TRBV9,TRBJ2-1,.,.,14,CASSDGGSYNEQFF
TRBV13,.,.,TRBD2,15,CASGRVASGSYEQYF
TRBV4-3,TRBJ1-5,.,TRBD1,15,CASSADRGRNQPQHF
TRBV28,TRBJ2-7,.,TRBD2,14,CASSLPSGPYEQYF
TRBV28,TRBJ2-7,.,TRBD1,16,CASSFRDRAVPYEQYF
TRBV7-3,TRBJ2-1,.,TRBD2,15,CASSLGLAGHNEQFF
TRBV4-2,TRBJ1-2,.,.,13,CASSQGTIYGYTF
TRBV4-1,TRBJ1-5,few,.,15,CASSQGQGRGQPQHF
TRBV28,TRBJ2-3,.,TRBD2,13,CASIIEEGGTQYF
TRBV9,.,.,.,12,CASSGLTYEQYF
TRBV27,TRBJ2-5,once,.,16,CASSLGENLVQETQYF
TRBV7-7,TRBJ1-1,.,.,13,CASSLSANTEAFF
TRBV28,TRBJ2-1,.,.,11,CASSLVNEQFF
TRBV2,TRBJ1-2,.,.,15,CATQPPGRVSYGYTF
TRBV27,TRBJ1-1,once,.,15,CASSLSGESVLEAFF
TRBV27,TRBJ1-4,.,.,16,CASRVYSGRVDEKLFF
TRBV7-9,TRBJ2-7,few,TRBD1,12,CASSQGQGEQYF
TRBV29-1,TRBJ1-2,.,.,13,CSVDTGRADGYTF
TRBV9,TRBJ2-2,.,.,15,CASSPWVSNTGELFF
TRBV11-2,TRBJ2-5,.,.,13,CASSLSLQETQYF
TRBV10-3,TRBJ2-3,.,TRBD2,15,CAIGLAGGPTDTQYF
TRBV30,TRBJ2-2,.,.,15,CAWSVLAADTGELFF
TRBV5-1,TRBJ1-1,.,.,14,CASSLAVADTEAFF
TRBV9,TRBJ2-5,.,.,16,CASSVEGDLARETQYF
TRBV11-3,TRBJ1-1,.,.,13,CASSLDLGTEAFF
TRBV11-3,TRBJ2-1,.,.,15,CASSLYGSSYNEQFF
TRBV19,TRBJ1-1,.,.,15,CASSILTGGRTEAFF
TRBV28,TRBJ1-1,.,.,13,CASSLYQNTEAFF
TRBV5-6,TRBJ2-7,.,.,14,CASSAYGTSYEQYF